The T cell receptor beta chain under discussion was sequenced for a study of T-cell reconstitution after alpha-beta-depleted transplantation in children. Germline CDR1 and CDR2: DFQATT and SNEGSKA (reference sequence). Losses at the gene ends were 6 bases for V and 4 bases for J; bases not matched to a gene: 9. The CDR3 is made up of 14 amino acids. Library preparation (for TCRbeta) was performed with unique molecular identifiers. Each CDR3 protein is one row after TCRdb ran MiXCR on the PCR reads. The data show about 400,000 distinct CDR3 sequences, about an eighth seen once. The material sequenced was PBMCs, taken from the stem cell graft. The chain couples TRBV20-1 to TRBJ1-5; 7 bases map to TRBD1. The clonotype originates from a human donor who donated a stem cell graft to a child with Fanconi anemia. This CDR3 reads CSAPDRVGNQPQHF. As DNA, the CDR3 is TGCAGTGCCCCAGACAGGGTGGGAAATCAGCCCCAGCATTTT.